This TCR beta chain was retrieved from a study of blood T cell repertoires in COVID-19 (TCRdb year 2020). Broadly, across the study: Samples from collaborators originated in the United States, Italy and Spain and spanned both the acute and convalescent phases of COVID-19. Where HLA class I and class II types were available, the types were taken from metadata supplied by the sample provider, not from assay-based typing. The dataset comprised deeply sampled blood TCRbeta repertoires from subjects exposed to, actively infected with, or recovered from COVID-19. A freely available public database, intended as a resource for researchers studying the immune response to SARS-CoV-2, is where the repertoires were released. A de-identified subject ID, COVID-19 status, age in years and sex were almost always included in the sample metadata. The prospective study material was composed of cDNA or gDNA derived from T cells, B-cell-depleted T cells, or PBMCs. Samples were obtained from the ongoing ImmuneRACE study (first 160 participants) and from over a thousand subjects provided by 6 global collaborators.

The CDR3 covers 13 residues, taking in both the cysteine and the phenylalanine. Solely the CDR3 DNA is kept, with 39 bases framed from the first base. CDR1 is given as SGHTA and CDR2 as FQGNSA, both from the germline V gene. Relative to germline, V is missing 3 bases and J is missing 7 bases, with 4 bases of the junction outside any gene match. TCRbeta CDR3 regions were amplified from genomic DNA by means of the immunoSEQ Assay, a bias-controlled multiplex PCR. Per the authors' processing: Within the assay, amplification of reference gene primers was used to estimate how many nucleated cells each sample contained. Sequence reads were collapsed and filtered to measure the absolute abundance of every unique TCRbeta CDR3 rearrangement. For each sample, productive Simpson clonality was calculated as the square root of Simpson's diversity index across productive rearrangements. The table was pulled from immuneACCESS by TCRdb, which kept in-frame rearrangements only. Such tables lose some clones; where checked, under half of the loss comes from unresolved V genes, and the rest has no known cause. The V and J calls and clone size are taken from that table; D and trimming were inferred from the DNA. The sample records some 320,000 clones, roughly 89% of which are singletons. In total, the top ten clones hold more than 9.5% of the sample.

The research as a whole found: How much clinical and demographic metadata was included differed by source and by participant, and the metadata was provided uncurated.

On this clone itself: Its antigen is not yet known. No base qualities exist here, and no much larger clone lies one base off it.

One collaborating source in Seattle enrolled patients during active infection and followed them longitudinally through the course of disease. Collaborating institutions collected whole blood in K2EDTA tubes following their own protocols. Collaborator samples were shipped for TCRbeta analysis as frozen whole blood, isolated PBMCs, or DNA extracted from either sample type. This clonotype was obtained from a woman aged 25 to 39 with COVID-19, enrolled during active disease. The sample consisted of peripheral blood. The chain is assembled from TRBV7-2 and TRBJ2-3; 7 bases in the junction line up with TRBD1. In nucleotide form, the sequence is TGTGCCAGCAGCTTCGACAGGGCGAATACGCAGTATTTT. Translated, this gives CASSFDRANTQYF.